This record concerns one T cell receptor (beta chain) sequence. The antigen is not known. PCR employed 60 Vbeta and 13 Jbeta primers. The assay was immunoSEQ multiplex PCR, and TCRdb's table has in-frame clones only and misses some. The sample has about 170,000 clones, around 85% seen once. This specimen comes from a study of cytomegalovirus exposure and HLA in healthy donors. Whole-study context: An early data release held around 80 million unique TCRs from HLA-typed donors. The study, taken as a whole, reports: Cytomegalovirus-associated status was assigned to around 160 TCR beta chains.

The sequence came from a male donor in good health and CMV-seronegative. Sequenced: PBMCs.

The CDR3 here is CASSARLLKETQYF. CDR3 DNA sequence: TGTGCCAGCAGCGCCAGACTACTCAAAGAGACCCAGTACTTC. This chain uses TRBV6-4 with TRBJ2-5; D perhaps matches TRBD2 (5 bases). V dropped 6 bases and J dropped 3 bases, with 14 bases sitting between them. The CDR3 consists of 14 residues. CDR1 is MRHNA and CDR2 is SNTAGT in the germline V gene.